A single sample gave rise to the 17 T cell receptor beta chains below, sequenced in a study of tumor-infiltrating lymphocytes in oesophageal squamous cell carcinoma. One entry per CDR3 protein results from TCRdb running MiXCR on the PCR reads. The sample records some 17,000 distinct CDR3 sequences, around 45% being singletons. Sample: normal esophageal tissue next to the tumor. All receptors come from a female donor with esophageal squamous cell carcinoma.

This clonotype was seen more than once but under ten times. Here the CDR3 reads CASSYSNRPEAFF. CDR3 in DNA: TGTGCCAGCAGTTACTCGAACAGGCCTGAAGCTTTCTTT. J is TRBJ1-1 and V is TRBV6-6, with D possibly matching TRBD1 (5 bases). V was trimmed by 0 bases and J by 6 bases, leaving 8 bases between them. The CDR3 runs 13 residues. The V gene's germline CDR1 is MNHNY and CDR2 SVGAGI (reference sequence).

Ten or more counts support this clonotype. V usage is TRBV5-1 and J usage is TRBJ1-1; 7 nucleotides line up with TRBD1. J was trimmed by 0 bases and V by 1 base; bases with no gene match: 3. From germline, CDR1 is SGHRS and CDR2 YFSETQ. This CDR3 is built from 15 residues. The chain's CDR3 is CASSLTGQMNTEAFF. CDR3 bases: TGCGCCAGCAGCTTGACGGGACAGATGAACACTGAAGCTTTCTTT.

This clonotype was recorded many times. The genes are TRBV7-8 and TRBJ1-5, with a tentative D call TRBD1 (6 bases). CDR3 size: 15 residues. Germline V CDR1 and CDR2: SGHVS, FQNEAQ. Trimming left V 0 bases short and J 4 bases short, with 10 bases between. The CDR3 region has the DNA TGTGCCAGCAGCTTAGCGGGACATACTAATCAGCCCCAGCATTTT. This gives the protein CASSLAGHTNQPQHF.

The V and J genes are TRBV24-1 and TRBJ2-5, with TRBD2 matching over 7 bases. J was trimmed by 5 bases and V by 2 bases; bases with no gene match: 7. Per germline, CDR1 KGHDR and CDR2 SFDVKD. This CDR3 is 15 amino acids long. CDR3 bases: TGTGCCACCAGTGATTCAGGGAGGGGCGGGGAGACCCAGTACTTC. It is translated as CATSDSGRGGETQYF.

There are many counts of this clonotype. The chain carries TRBV11-2 and TRBJ2-1; perhaps TRBD2 as D (6 bases). Trimming removed 4 bases at V and 4 bases at J, with 14 bases between. This CDR3 region has 15 residues. Germline V gives CDR1 SGHAT, CDR2 FQNNGV. The CDR3: CASSSGLTIYNEQFF. CDR3 nucleotides: TGTGCCAGCAGCTCCGGACTAACTATATACAATGAGCAGTTCTTC. The full variable domain, in which reference TRBV11-2 and TRBJ2-1 provide the parts outside the CDR3, is EAGVAQSPRYKIIEKRQSVAFWCNPISGHATLYWYQQILGQGPKLLIQFQNNGVVDDSQLPKDRFSAERLKGVDSTLKIQPAKLEDSAVYLCASSSGLTIYNEQFFGPGTRLTVL.

This clonotype was seen at least ten times. The genes are TRBV5-6 and TRBJ2-7; 9 bases are shared with TRBD1. V dropped 1 base and J dropped 5; count of bases not matched to a gene: 7. Germline loops: CDR1 SGHDT, CDR2 YYEEEE. The CDR3 spans 15 residues. CDR3 loop: CASSLWGQGSNEQYF. The CDR3 DNA sequence: TGTGCCAGCAGCTTGTGGGGACAGGGAAGCAACGAGCAGTACTTC.

This clonotype has only a few counts. The chain has TRBV7-2 and TRBJ2-1; 15 bases are a match to TRBD2. CDR1 and CDR2 from the germline V gene are SGHTA and FQGNSA. The CDR3 sequence is 15 residues long. With 2 bases clipped from V and 10 bases from J, the junction kept 3 bases outside the gene matches. CDR3 DNA: TGTGCCAGCAGCTTATCCGGGACTAGCGGGGGGGAGCAGTTCTTC. Translating it yields CASSLSGTSGGEQFF.

The V gene is TRBV5-3, the J gene TRBJ2-1; TRBD2 matches at 10 bases. TRBV5-3 carries the ORF label, with uncertain function. The CDR3 totals 14 residues. Trimming took 8 bases from V and 9 from J; bases not matched to a gene: 11. The CDR3 sequence: CASTSSGRGVEQFF. CDR3 sequence (DNA): TGTGCCAGCACCTCTAGCGGGAGAGGTGTTGAGCAGTTCTTC.

This clonotype was counted at least ten times. CDR3 nucleotide sequence: TGTGCCACCGAGACACACACAGATACGCAGTATTTT. Its protein product is CATETHTDTQYF. The rearrangement joins TRBV6-1 to TRBJ2-3; D unclear. The CDR3 is 12 amino acids. Per germline, CDR1 MNHNS and CDR2 SASEGT. The ends were cut back, 10 bases at V and 2 bases at J, with 10 bases in the middle.

The chain employs TRBV12-3 or TRBV12-4 and TRBJ2-5; 8 bases are shared with TRBD1. Matching the DNA end better, TRBJ2-1 makes the J call doubtful. The CDR3 runs to 13 residues. CDR3 in amino acids: CASSADRVNEQFF. The CDR3 DNA sequence: TGTGCCAGCAGTGCGGACAGGGTCAATGAGCAGTTCTTC.

A word on this clonotype: The conserved closing phenylalanine or tryptophan is absent in this CDR3, likely reflecting a read error. The DNA is omitted, as the CDR3 cannot be located on it reliably, and the CDR3 follows TCRdb's listing. The CDR3 reads CASSSYLTSGRIYEQYFGA. J is TRBJ2-6 and V is TRBV7-9; whether TRBD2, the table's D call, matches the DNA was not checked. CDR1 and CDR2 (germline): SEHNR, FQNEAQ (reference sequence). Counting both end residues, the CDR3 totals 19 amino acids.

The chain couples TRBV7-6 to TRBJ2-1, with 8 bases identical to TRBD2. In germline, CDR1 is SGHVS, CDR2 FNYEAQ. J gave up 10 bases and V 5 bases, and 16 bases lay outside the gene matches. This CDR3 has 16 residues. The CDR3 loop reads CASSPPGGRKSYEQFF. CDR3 nucleotides: TGTGCCAGCAGCCCCCCGGGGGGGCGGAAGTCCTACGAGCAGTTCTTC.

The V and J genes are TRBV7-3 and TRBJ2-1; D is undetermined. Germline V gene sequence: CDR1 SGHTA, CDR2 FQGTGA. This CDR3 comprises 13 residues. The germline V and J ends were trimmed by 2 bases and 11 bases, with 13 bases remaining between them. The CDR3 nucleotides read TGTGCCAGCAGCTTAGGTGGTAGCCCTAAGCAGTTCTTC. This translates into CASSLGGSPKQFF. Looking up the rest from reference TRBV7-3 and TRBJ2-1 gives the full variable domain: GAGVSQTPSNKVTEKGKYVELRCDPISGHTALYWYRQSLGQGPEFLIYFQGTGAADDSGLPNDRFFAVRPEGSVSTLKIQRTERGDSAVYLCASSLGGSPKQFFGPGTRLTVL.

This clonotype is medium-sized (0.01 to 0.1%). V usage is TRBV6-1 and J usage is TRBJ1-2, with 7 bases lining up with TRBD1. With V trimmed by 4 bases and J by 4 bases, 9 bases remained unmatched. The length of the CDR3 is 15 residues. Germline values: CDR1 MNHNS, CDR2 SASEGT. CDR3 protein: CASSVTGSGIYGYTF. In DNA, the CDR3 is TGTGCCAGCAGTGTGACAGGGTCGGGGATCTATGGCTACACCTTC.

To note about this clonotype: The junction differs from germline at one of its ends, possibly a read error. The chain links TRBV11-2 to TRBJ2-7, with D perhaps TRBD2 (5 bases). Looked up from germline, CDR1 is SGHAT and CDR2 is FQNNGV. This CDR3 has 17 residues. The CDR3 sequence is CASSLDRPGLGNSPLHF. DNA of the CDR3: TGTGCCAGCAGCTTAGATCGACCAGGCCTCGGGAATTCACCCCTCCACTTC.

This clonotype was detected only a few times. The chain employs TRBV10-1 and TRBJ2-3; weak D call: TRBD2 (6 bases). Per germline, CDR1 WNHNN and CDR2 SYGVQD (reference sequence). The CDR3 covers 16 residues. V was clipped by 4 bases and J by 2 bases, with 16 bases between them. The chain's CDR3 is CASSGVGGAITDTQYF. CDR3 nucleotide sequence: TGCGCCAGCAGTGGTGTTGGAGGGGCGATCACAGATACGCAGTATTTT.

The V gene is TRBV7-8, the J gene TRBJ1-2; D not resolved. The CDR3 has 13 residues. V dropped 5 bases and J dropped 6 bases, with 13 bases sitting between them. Germline V gene sequence: CDR1 SGHVS, CDR2 FQNEAQ. The CDR3 loop is CASSLSIGDGYTF. The CDR3 DNA is TGTGCCAGCAGCCTTAGTATTGGTGATGGCTACACCTTC. The full variable domain, rest sourced from reference TRBV7-8 and TRBJ1-2, is GAGVSQSPRYKVAKRGQDVALRCDPISGHVSLFWYQQALGQGPEFLTYFQNEAQLDKSGLPSDRFFAERPEGSVSTLKIQRTQQEDSAVYLCASSLSIGDGYTFGSGTRLTVV.